A single sample is the source of the 20 T cell receptor beta chains below, sequenced in a study of CD8 T cells in Susac syndrome. The RNA input was about 0.45 to 1 ug, and it was reverse transcribed with random hexamers. Via MiXCR, TCRdb re-called the immunoSEQ multiplex PCR reads, giving one row per CDR3 protein. The data hold about 150,000 distinct CDR3 sequences, with roughly 96% observed a single time. Sequenced input: CD8+ T cells from PBMCs. These receptor sequences come from a human donor with multiple sclerosis.

The chain employs TRBV6-4 and TRBJ2-1; D may be TRBD2 (5 bases). V lost 7 bases and J lost 10, with 11 bases in between. Germline V gene data show CDR1 as MRHNA and CDR2 as SNTAGT. The CDR3 length is 11 residues. The DNA for the CDR3 is TGTGCCAGCATGGACCGGGGAGAGCAGTTCTTC. Protein product: CASMDRGEQFF.

J is TRBJ2-5 and V is TRBV27; D is possibly TRBD2 (6 bases). Between the trimmed V and J ends, which lost 7 bases and 3 bases, there was a span of 15 bases. The CDR3 runs 14 residues. The germline V gene has CDR1 MNHEY and CDR2 SMNVEV (reference sequence). The CDR3: CASKSLPGEETQYF. DNA of the CDR3: TGTGCCAGCAAATCCTTACCGGGGGAAGAGACCCAGTACTTC.

The rearrangement joins TRBV9 to TRBJ1-5; D call uncertain. Trimming took off 4 bases at V and 4 bases at J, with 15 bases between the two ends. Germline V CDR1 and CDR2: SGDLS, YYNGEE. CDR3 length equals 15 residues. CDR3 coding DNA: TGTGCCAGCAGCAGAGGTGCAGGAGGGAATCAGCCCCAGCATTTT. Translated, it gives CASSRGAGGNQPQHF.

This sequence joins TRBV6-2 or TRBV6-3 and TRBJ2-1; 14 nucleotides align to TRBD2. The germline V gene has CDR1 MNHEY and CDR2 SVGEGT. This CDR3 has 19 amino acids. V trimming: 0 bases; J trimming: 0 bases; junction bases outside the gene matches: 4. Here the CDR3 reads CASSYSGTSGGFSYNEQFF. In nucleotides, the CDR3 is TGTGCCAGCAGTTACTCCGGGACTAGCGGGGGTTTCTCCTACAATGAGCAGTTCTTC.

This clonotype has a handful of counts. This sequence joins TRBV6-1 and TRBJ2-6, with D maybe TRBD1 (5 bases). There are 15 residues in the CDR3. With 2 bases removed from V and 0 bases from J, the gap between germline ends came to 5 bases. Per germline, CDR1 MNHNS and CDR2 SASEGT. The CDR3 sequence: CASSEQGSGANVLTF. The CDR3 nucleotides are TGTGCCAGCAGTGAACAGGGCTCTGGGGCCAACGTCCTGACTTTC.

Only one count was recorded for this clonotype. This sequence joins TRBV12-3 or TRBV12-4 and TRBJ2-2, with D unclear. The CDR3 extends over 14 amino acids. V lost 5 bases and J lost 7, with 14 bases in between. This chain's CDR3 is CASSLAIGVGELFF. DNA for the CDR3: TGTGCCAGCAGTCTGGCAATCGGTGTCGGGGAGCTGTTTTTT.

The chain carries TRBV29-1 and TRBJ2-1; 12 nucleotides agree with TRBD2. The germline V gene has CDR1 SQVTM and CDR2 ANQGSEA. Trimming took 4 bases from V and 4 from J; bases not matched to a gene: 14. This CDR3 spans 18 amino acids. This CDR3 is CSVAGLAGTLVLYNEQFF. The CDR3 nucleotides are TGCAGCGTTGCTGGACTAGCGGGGACCTTGGTGTTATACAATGAGCAGTTCTTC.

This chain connects TRBV27 to TRBJ2-1; TRBD2 aligns across 7 bases. There are 16 residues in the CDR3. The J segment lost 3 bases and the V segment lost 8 bases, leaving 13 bases of the junction unmatched. The germline V gene has CDR1 MNHEY and CDR2 SMNVEV (reference sequence). The CDR3 loop is CASSNAVGLGYNEQFF. Here the CDR3 DNA reads TGTGCCAGCTCAAATGCGGTAGGACTAGGCTACAATGAGCAGTTCTTC.

The rearrangement uses TRBV15 and TRBJ2-7, with TRBD1 matching 7 bases. The CDR3 is made up of 14 amino acids. V lost 1 base, J lost 4 bases, and 4 bases stayed unmatched. Germline lookup yields CDR1 LNHNV and CDR2 YYDKDF (reference sequence). For the CDR3, the DNA is TGTGCCACCAGCAGAGGAAGGGACAGTTACGAGCAGTACGTC. Translated: CATSRGRDSYEQYV.

This chain links TRBV2 with TRBJ1-2, with no clear D. Germline values: CDR1 SNHLY, CDR2 FYNNEI. The V end was cut by 8 bases, the J end by 9 bases, with 19 bases between. This CDR3 region has 13 residues. The CDR3, as DNA: TGTGCCAGCCATTACAGCGGGGTTACCAGCTACACCTTC. Encoded protein: CASHYSGVTSYTF.

Details on this clonotype: One end of the junction is discordant with germline, which a read error may explain. V gene TRBV27 combines with J gene TRBJ2-5, with D possibly being TRBD2 (5 bases). The germline V gene has CDR1 MNHEY and CDR2 SMNVEV (reference sequence). CDR3 size: 18 residues. This CDR3 is CGSSLSGWNPTSQETQYF. The CDR3 region has the DNA TGTGGCAGCAGTTTATCGGGGTGGAACCCTACGTCCCAGGAGACCCAGTACTTC.

This sequence joins TRBV14 and TRBJ2-7; the D is unclear. The CDR3 is made up of 13 amino acids. V was clipped by 3 bases and J by 10 bases, with 16 bases between them. Germline CDR1 and CDR2: SGHDN and FVKESK. The CDR3: CASSHQTGFEQYV. The CDR3 DNA sequence: TGTGCCAGCAGCCATCAAACCGGGTTCGAACAGTACGTC.

The chain's CDR3 is CASRAAGGYNEQFF. The CDR3 coding sequence is TGTGCCAGCAGGGCAGCGGGAGGCTACAATGAGCAGTTCTTC. V gene TRBV9 combines with J gene TRBJ2-1; 9 bases agree with TRBD2. The trim removed 5 bases at V and 3 bases at J, leaving 3 bases unmatched. The CDR3 runs to 14 residues. Per the germline V gene, CDR1 is SGDLS and CDR2 is YYNGEE.

This chain connects TRBV28 to TRBJ2-3, with a weak D call TRBD1 (6 bases). V was shortened by 5 bases and J by 6 bases, with 15 bases between the two germline ends. Germline V gene lookup returns CDR1 MDHEN and CDR2 SYDVKM. The CDR3 sequence is 14 residues long. The DNA for the CDR3 is TGTGCCAGCAGTCTGACCGACAGGCGGGATACGCAGTATTTT. Residues: CASSLTDRRDTQYF.

The V gene is TRBV15, the J gene TRBJ2-1; D possibly corresponds to TRBD2 (5 bases). Germline V gene lookup returns CDR1 LNHNV and CDR2 YYDKDF (reference sequence). The germline V and J ends were trimmed by 1 base and 7 bases, with 14 bases remaining between them. The CDR3 spans 15 residues. The CDR3 nucleotides read TGTGCCACCAGCAGAGCTGGAGGTTTGAGGAATGAGCAGTTCTTC. Translated: CATSRAGGLRNEQFF.

This clonotype was detected only a few times. The rearrangement uses TRBV6-5 and TRBJ2-7, with TRBD1 matching 9 bases. The CDR3 runs 14 residues. The junction had 1 base not matched to a gene; V was cut back by 4 bases and J by 0 bases. Looked up from germline, CDR1 is MNHEY and CDR2 is SVGAGI. This chain's CDR3 is CASSWDRDSYEQYF. In DNA form, the CDR3 reads TGTGCCAGCAGTTGGGACAGGGACTCCTACGAGCAGTACTTC.

This sequence joins TRBV7-9 and TRBJ2-1; no clear D gene. CDR3 size: 9 residues. Trimming shortened V by 8 bases and J by 8 bases, and 4 bases separated the two germline ends. Germline-derived CDR1 and CDR2 are SEHNR and FQNEAQ (reference sequence). CDR3 DNA sequence: TGTGCCAGCCCTGATGAGCAGTTCTTC. It specifies CASPDEQFF.

The chain is built from TRBV7-2 and TRBJ2-1; D unclear. This CDR3 has 13 amino acids. CDR1 SGHTA and CDR2 FQGNSA come from the germline V gene. Trimming removed 4 bases from V and 7 bases from J, with 11 bases in between. The CDR3 region has the DNA TGTGCCAGCAGCTACATACGGGTGAATGAGCAGTTCTTC. Translated, it gives CASSYIRVNEQFF.

This clonotype showed up just once. The J gene is TRBJ2-7, the V gene TRBV7-9, with D unclear. This CDR3 has 12 residues. CDR1 and CDR2 (germline): SEHNR, FQNEAQ (reference sequence). V dropped 3 bases and J dropped 5 bases, with 8 bases sitting between them. The CDR3 is CASSFRSDEQYF. The DNA for the CDR3 is TGTGCCAGCAGCTTTAGGAGCGACGAGCAGTACTTC.

The chain joins TRBV7-8 to TRBJ1-5; 7 nucleotides align to TRBD1. The CDR3 consists of 17 residues. Per the germline V gene, CDR1 is SGHVS and CDR2 is FQNEAQ. V dropped 1 base and J dropped 0; count of bases not matched to a gene: 6. CDR3 residues: CASSLEGALNSNQPQHF. The CDR3 nucleotides read TGTGCCAGCAGCTTAGAGGGGGCCCTGAATAGCAATCAGCCCCAGCATTTT.